Given below is one TCR beta chain in context. Germline-derived CDR1 and CDR2 are SGHDN and FVKESK. V was clipped by 0 bases and J by 6 bases; unmatched bases: 12. The CDR3 is 17 residues long. Measured with immunoSEQ multiplex PCR; TCRdb has only the in-frame clones, and not every one. The sample lists about 43,000 clones; approximately 90% were seen once. These data originate in a study of T cell changes during pregnancy in multiple sclerosis. The receptor comes from a female donor with multiple sclerosis, enrolled in a pregnancy study. The V gene is TRBV14, the J gene TRBJ2-3; 7 nucleotides agree with TRBD1. Sequencing was carried out using PBMCs (not recorded whether the cells were cultured). The CDR3 DNA reads as TGTGCCAGCAGCCAAGATCAAGGGGGCCCCCGCGGGGATACGCAGTATTTT. It yields the protein CASSQDQGGPRGDTQYF.